The 21 T cell receptor beta chains below were found in one sample sequenced in a study of shared clonotypes between healthy human individuals. TCRdb's copy holds only in-frame clones and misses some; the assay was immunoSEQ multiplex PCR. The repertoire holds over 2 million clones, with roughly 90% as singletons. Sequencing was done on a sample of naive CD4+ T cells from PBMCs. Indicated subset: CD45RA+ positively selected. These receptors all stem from a young man in good health. Some clones in this sample may be carry-over from other donors' samples.

In its sample, this clone was seen a few times. The V gene is TRBV29-1, the J gene TRBJ1-1; the D is unclear. Per the germline V gene, CDR1 is SQVTM and CDR2 is ANQGSEA. The CDR3 loop spans 10 amino acids. V was clipped by 4 bases and J by 8 bases, with 8 bases between them. This chain's CDR3 is CSVGSREAFF. In nucleotides, the CDR3 is TGCAGCGTTGGGAGCAGAGAAGCTTTCTTT.

The chain carries TRBV28 and TRBJ2-1, with a possible D match to TRBD2 (6 bases). Germline-derived CDR1 and CDR2 are MDHEN and SYDVKM. V was clipped by 2 bases and J by 4 bases, with 12 bases between them. The CDR3 runs to 15 residues. CDR3: CASSLQLGGYNEQFF. The DNA of the CDR3 is TGTGCCAGCAGTTTACAGTTGGGGGGATACAATGAGCAGTTCTTC.

CDR3 coding DNA: TGTGCCAGCAGTGGCGGGGGGACTAGCGGGAGCTACGAGCAGTACTTC. This translates into CASSGGGTSGSYEQYF. The rearrangement links TRBV28 to TRBJ2-7; TRBD2 aligns across 14 bases. The J segment lost 3 bases and the V segment lost 5 bases, leaving 6 bases of the junction unmatched. CDR3 length equals 16 residues. Germline V CDR1 and CDR2: MDHEN, SYDVKM. Filled out from reference TRBV28 and TRBJ2-7, the complete variable domain reads DVKVTQSSRYLVKRTGEKVFLECVQDMDHENMFWYRQDPGLGLRLIYFSYDVKMKEKGDIPEGYSVSREKKERFSLILESASTNQTSMYLCASSGGGTSGSYEQYFGPGTRLTVT.

The genes are TRBV5-1 and TRBJ2-7; the match to TRBD2 covers 7 bases. The CDR3 is 14 residues long. The V gene end was trimmed by 2 bases and the J gene end by 6 bases; junction bases not matched to a gene: 8. The germline gives CDR1 SGHRS, CDR2 YFSETQ. As DNA, the CDR3 is TGCGCCAGCAGCTTCGCCGGGACTATCTTCGAGCAGTACTTC. Protein product: CASSFAGTIFEQYF.

V and J are TRBV16 and TRBJ2-3; 8 nucleotides agree with TRBD2. After removal of 4 bases from V and 4 bases from J, the junction contained 4 bases not matched to a gene. The germline V gene has CDR1 KGHSY and CDR2 FQNENV. The CDR3 contains 14 residues. For the CDR3, the DNA is TGTGCCAGCAGCCCGACGCGGGGGGCAGATACGCAGTATTTT. As protein: CASSPTRGADTQYF.

The genes are TRBV7-8 and TRBJ2-7; tentatively, D is TRBD1 (6 bases). Germline CDR1 SGHVS, CDR2 FQNEAQ. Trimming shortened V by 5 bases and J by 2 bases, and 22 bases separated the two germline ends. The CDR3 runs 17 residues. CDR3: CASSLTELRGSPYEQYF. CDR3 bases: TGTGCCAGCAGCCTCACGGAACTCAGGGGAAGCCCCTACGAGCAGTACTTC.

The chain employs TRBV28 and TRBJ2-7, with a weak D call TRBD1 (5 bases). The CDR3 runs to 11 residues. V was cut by 6 bases and J by 8 bases, with 11 bases left in between. Germline V CDR1 and CDR2: MDHEN, SYDVKM. CDR3 in amino acids: CASSSNRKQYF. The CDR3 nucleotides read TGTGCCAGCAGCTCAAACAGGAAGCAGTACTTC. Together with reference TRBV28 and TRBJ2-7, the CDR3 gives the full variable domain: DVKVTQSSRYLVKRTGEKVFLECVQDMDHENMFWYRQDPGLGLRLIYFSYDVKMKEKGDIPEGYSVSREKKERFSLILESASTNQTSMYLCASSSNRKQYFGPGTRLTVT.

The V gene is TRBV5-4, the J gene TRBJ2-1, with TRBD2 identical over 11 bases. The germline CDR1 and CDR2 sequences are SGHNT and YYREEE (reference sequence). J was trimmed by 7 bases and V by 7 bases; bases with no gene match: 10. The CDR3 sequence is 15 residues long. As DNA, the CDR3 is TGTGCCAGCTCCGGGGGGCCTAGCGGGAGGAATGAGCAGTTCTTC. Its protein product is CASSGGPSGRNEQFF.

The gene calls are TRBV14 and TRBJ1-1; D unresolved. The CDR3 has 13 residues. CDR1 is SGHDN and CDR2 is FVKESK in the germline V gene. V lost 10 bases and J lost 1, with 13 bases in between. The DNA for the CDR3 is TGTGCCACCTCAAGAGGCACGAACACTGAAGCTTTCTTT. Translating it yields CATSRGTNTEAFF. Full variable domain (remainder filled in from reference TRBV14 and TRBJ1-1): EAGVTQFPSHSVIEKGQTVTLRCDPISGHDNLYWYRRVMGKEIKFLLHFVKESKQDESGMPNNRFLAERTGGTYSTLKVQPAELEDSGVYFCATSRGTNTEAFFGQGTRLTVV.

This chain links TRBV10-1 with TRBJ2-2; the D gene is possibly TRBD1 (5 bases). V was trimmed by 4 bases and J by 7 bases, leaving 10 bases between them. Germline V CDR1 and CDR2: WNHNN, SYGVQD (reference sequence). The length of the CDR3 is 13 residues. Here the CDR3 reads CASSGTGYGELFF. The CDR3 DNA reads TGCGCCAGCAGTGGTACAGGCTACGGGGAGCTGTTTTTT.

The chain carries TRBV28 and TRBJ2-7; 9 bases agree with TRBD2. With V trimmed by 3 bases and J by 7 bases, 10 bases remained unmatched. The CDR3 is 15 amino acids. CDR1 is MDHEN and CDR2 is SYDVKM in the germline V gene. The DNA of the CDR3 is TGTGCCAGCAGTTTCCGGCTAGCGGGAATGGGGGAGCAGTACTTC. Protein sequence: CASSFRLAGMGEQYF.

The J gene is TRBJ2-1, the V gene TRBV7-2, with D perhaps matching TRBD1 or TRBD2 (5 bases each). Germline values: CDR1 SGHTA, CDR2 FQGNSA. The V gene lost 4 bases and the J gene lost 9 bases, with 10 bases spanning the gap. The CDR3 loop spans 12 amino acids. This CDR3 is CASSSGPGEQFF. DNA of the CDR3: TGTGCCAGCAGCTCGGGGCCGGGTGAGCAGTTCTTC.

The CDR3 bases are TGTGCCAGCAGTTTAGCGGGCAGCCGGGGGACCCAGTACTTC. Its translation is CASSLAGSRGTQYF. The rearrangement links TRBV28 to TRBJ2-5, with TRBD2 as a possible D gene (5 bases). Looked up from germline, CDR1 is MDHEN and CDR2 is SYDVKM. This CDR3 has 14 amino acids. The germline V and J ends were trimmed by 2 bases and 7 bases, with 14 bases remaining between them.

This clone was recorded only once. The chain combines TRBV7-9 with TRBJ2-1; TRBD1 aligns across 7 bases. With 5 bases clipped from V and 0 bases from J, the junction kept 10 bases outside the gene matches. Germline CDR1 is SEHNR and CDR2 is FQNEAQ (reference sequence). The CDR3 contains 17 residues. The CDR3: CASSTDRAVGSYNEQFF. The CDR3 bases are TGTGCCAGCAGCACTGACAGGGCAGTCGGCTCCTACAATGAGCAGTTCTTC.

The V gene is TRBV18, the J gene TRBJ2-3; tentatively, D is TRBD1 (5 bases). V lost 2 bases and J lost 2, with 11 bases in between. The length of the CDR3 is 15 residues. Germline V lookup: CDR1 KGHSH, CDR2 LQKENI. The CDR3 here is CASSPGHSATDTQYF. CDR3 DNA sequence: TGTGCCAGCTCACCAGGACATTCCGCCACAGATACGCAGTATTTT.

The genes are TRBV6-6 and TRBJ2-5; 8 bases are shared with TRBD1. CDR1 MNHNY and CDR2 SVGAGI come from the germline V gene (reference sequence). Trimming cost V 5 bases and J 2 bases; bases outside gene matches: 4. CDR3 length: 14 residues. CDR3 amino acids: CASSKQGGQETQYF. The DNA of the CDR3 is TGTGCCAGCAGTAAACAGGGGGGACAAGAGACCCAGTACTTC.

V is TRBV18 and J is TRBJ2-3, with 8 bases lining up with TRBD1. J was trimmed by 1 base and V by 1 base; bases with no gene match: 7. CDR3 length: 17 amino acids. The germline V gene has CDR1 KGHSH and CDR2 LQKENI. The CDR3 DNA sequence: TGTGCCAGCTCACCACGGAGATTGACAGGGGGCACAGATACGCAGTATTTT. Its translation is CASSPRRLTGGTDTQYF.

J is TRBJ1-3 and V is TRBV5-4, with D possibly being TRBD1 (5 bases). Trimming cost V 4 bases and J 0 bases, with 11 bases left between them. Germline CDR1 SGHNT, CDR2 YYREEE (reference sequence). The length of the CDR3 is 15 residues. The CDR3 here is CASSTTTGSGNTIYF. Here the CDR3 DNA reads TGTGCCAGCAGCACCACAACAGGCTCTGGAAACACCATATATTTT.

This chain uses TRBV5-1 with TRBJ2-1; 10 positions match TRBD2. Per germline, CDR1 SGHRS and CDR2 YFSETQ. The CDR3 has 16 residues. With 4 bases clipped from V and 0 bases from J, the junction kept 4 bases outside the gene matches. The CDR3 coding sequence is TGCGCCAGCAGCGTAGCGGGGGGTAGCTCCTACAATGAGCAGTTCTTC. Encoded protein: CASSVAGGSSYNEQFF.

A word on this clone: In the same sample, other DNA sequences code for this CDR3. This sequence joins TRBV5-4 and TRBJ1-3, with D hard to call. V was pared by 0 bases and J by 2 bases, with 9 bases between. The CDR3 totals 15 residues. Germline-derived CDR1 and CDR2 are SGHNT and YYREEE (reference sequence). CDR3 in DNA: TGTGCCAGCAGCTTGGAGGCAGGAGCTGGAAACACCATATATTTT. This sequence encodes CASSLEAGAGNTIYF. Looking up the rest from reference TRBV5-4 and TRBJ1-3 gives the full variable domain: ETGVTQSPTHLIKTRGQQVTLRCSSQSGHNTVSWYQQALGQGPQFIFQYYREEENGRGNFPPRFSGLQFPNYSSELNVNALELDDSALYLCASSLEAGAGNTIYFGEGSWLTVV.

V usage is TRBV6-1 and J usage is TRBJ1-5, with D maybe TRBD1 (5 bases). There are 14 residues in the CDR3. V lost 4 bases and J 6 bases, leaving 13 bases between the germline ends. In germline, CDR1 is MNHNS, CDR2 SASEGT. Written as DNA, the CDR3 is TGTGCCAGCAGTGTCGGGGCGCTGAGTCAGCCCCAGCATTTT. This sequence encodes CASSVGALSQPQHF.